Shown below are 29 T cell receptor beta chains from a single sample sequenced in a study of type 1 and type 2 diabetes patients. PCR was run on genomic DNA. A primer set of 30 forward and 13 reverse primers amplified the CDR3. TCRdb called the multiplex PCR reads again in MiXCR, with one record for every CDR3 protein. The sample carries around 300,000 distinct CDR3 sequences, roughly 44% recorded once. Sample: peripheral blood mononuclear cells (PBMCs). The source is a young man with type 2 diabetes.

The rearrangement links TRBV4-1 to TRBJ2-5; 9 bases fit TRBD1. The germline gives CDR1 MGHRA, CDR2 YSYEKL. This CDR3 has 16 amino acids. V shed 4 bases and J 4 bases; nucleotides not matched to a gene: 10. The CDR3 is CASSPRDREGGETQYF. CDR3 bases: TGCGCCAGCAGCCCCCGGGACAGGGAGGGCGGAGAGACCCAGTACTTC.

This clonotype was detected many times. The chain has TRBV7-2 and TRBJ1-2; 7 bases map to TRBD1. Losses at the gene ends were 5 bases for V and 6 bases for J; bases not matched to a gene: 3. The CDR3 loop spans 12 amino acids. Germline-derived CDR1 and CDR2 are SGHTA and FQGNSA. CDR3 amino acids: CASSADRDGYTF. The CDR3 DNA is TGTGCCAGCAGCGCAGACAGGGATGGCTACACCTTC. Full variable domain (outside the CDR3, taken from reference TRBV7-2 and TRBJ1-2): GAGVSQSPSNKVTEKGKDVELRCDPISGHTALYWYRQSLGQGLEFLIYFQGNSAPDKSGLPSDRFSAERTGGSVSTLTIQRTQQEDSAVYLCASSADRDGYTFGSGTRLTVV.

The CDR3 loop reads CASSDSIGNEQFF. CDR3 nucleotides: TGTGCCAGCAGTGACTCTATAGGGAATGAGCAGTTCTTC. The chain combines TRBV6-4 with TRBJ2-1; D call uncertain. Germline V CDR1 and CDR2: MRHNA, SNTAGT. The CDR3 sequence is 13 residues long. Trimming took 0 bases from V and 7 from J, leaving 7 bases between them.

This clonotype was detected many times. The rearrangement links TRBV10-3 to TRBJ2-1; 8 nucleotides match TRBD1. CDR1 and CDR2 from the germline V gene are ENHRY and SYGVKD. The CDR3 is 13 residues long. V lost 6 bases and J lost 9; bases outside the gene matches: 7. CDR3 nucleotides: TGTGCCATCAGCTTAAACAGGGGGAGTGAGCAGTTCTTC. It encodes CAISLNRGSEQFF.

Concerning this clonotype itself: The CDR3 ends on some other residue instead of the conserved phenylalanine or tryptophan, so this is likely a read error. The chain carries TRBV20-1 and TRBJ2-7; 8 nucleotides agree with TRBD2. The CDR3 sequence is 15 residues long. The germline V gene encodes CDR1 DFQATT and CDR2 SNEGSKA (reference sequence). V lost 2 bases to trimming and J lost 7 bases; unmatched junction nucleotides: 13. The CDR3 DNA reads as TGCAGTGCTAGAACTCTGGCGGGAGGTTTGGGGGAGCAGTACTCC. Translated, it gives CSARTLAGGLGEQYS.

This clonotype was counted a few times. V gene TRBV27 combines with J gene TRBJ2-7; 9 positions agree with TRBD2. V shed 8 bases, J shed 2 bases, and the junction held 4 bases outside the gene matches. The CDR3 is made up of 13 amino acids. Germline CDR1 is MNHEY and CDR2 is SMNVEV (reference sequence). Here the CDR3 reads CASGVAGAYEQYF. CDR3 nucleotide sequence: TGTGCCAGCGGGGTAGCGGGGGCCTACGAGCAGTACTTC.

On this clonotype itself: A read error may account for a junction end that differs from germline. The chain links TRBV7-9 to TRBJ1-4; maybe TRBD1 (5 bases). CDR1 is SEHNR, CDR2 FQNEAQ, per germline (reference sequence). This CDR3 has 14 residues. This CDR3 is CAGSLQGRGEKLFF. The CDR3 DNA sequence: TGTGCCGGCAGCCTCCAGGGACGGGGTGAAAAACTGTTTTTT.

V usage is TRBV12-3 or TRBV12-4 and J usage is TRBJ2-3; TRBD1 agrees at 9 bases. Germline trimming cut 5 bases from V and 4 bases from J; bases unmatched to any gene: 22. CDR3 length equals 20 residues. CDR3 sequence: CASSPRQGVQTRVRPDTQYF. The CDR3 coding sequence is TGTGCCAGCAGTCCACGACAGGGGGTTCAGACTAGGGTCAGACCAGATACGCAGTATTTT.

The chain recombines TRBV2 with TRBJ1-5; D is possibly TRBD1 (6 bases). The germline V and J ends were trimmed by 1 base and 3 bases, with 10 bases remaining between them. Germline assignment: CDR1 SNHLY and CDR2 FYNNEI. The CDR3 is 15 residues long. The CDR3 DNA sequence: TGTGCCAGCAGTGAAGGACGGACAGTCAATCAGCCCCAGCATTTT. This sequence encodes CASSEGRTVNQPQHF.

With regard to this clonotype: A much larger clone differs from this one at a single base, so this may be a read error. This chain links TRBV15 with TRBJ1-6; D unclear. The CDR3 extends over 14 amino acids. Germline V lookup: CDR1 LNHNV, CDR2 YYDKDF (reference sequence). The CDR3 DNA reads as TGTGCCACCAGCAGCGGTTCGGACGGTTCACCCCTCTACTTT. It specifies CATSSGSDGSPLYF.

A few counts support this clonotype. The gene calls are TRBV20-1 and TRBJ2-5; TRBD2 is a possible D gene (5 bases). CDR1 is DFQATT, CDR2 SNEGSKA, per germline (reference sequence). The CDR3 loop spans 13 amino acids. V shed 1 base and J shed 1 base, with 7 bases lying between them. This CDR3 reads CSARAGFQETQYF. The DNA for the CDR3 is TGCAGTGCTAGAGCGGGGTTCCAAGAGACCCAGTACTTC.

The gene calls are TRBV30 and TRBJ2-7, with D perhaps being TRBD1 or TRBD2 (6 bases each). CDR1 is GTSNPN, CDR2 SVGIG, per germline (reference sequence). V lost 4 bases and J 2 bases, leaving 18 bases between the germline ends. The length of the CDR3 is 15 residues. Written as DNA, the CDR3 is TGTGCCTGGACCCCAGGGGCCCTAGCGCCCTACGAGCAGTACTTC. It codes for CAWTPGALAPYEQYF.

The genes are TRBV2 and TRBJ1-2; no definite D call. The CDR3 sequence is 12 residues long. V was shortened by 5 bases and J by 2 bases, with 6 bases between the two germline ends. Looked up from germline, CDR1 is SNHLY and CDR2 is FYNNEI. CDR3 sequence: CASSTVNYGYTF. In nucleotides, the CDR3 is TGTGCCAGCAGTACGGTAAACTATGGCTACACCTTC.

This chain joins TRBV19 and TRBJ1-2, with D unclear. Trimming pared 3 bases from V and 2 bases from J, leaving 7 bases between. The CDR3 runs 13 residues. Per germline, CDR1 LNHDA and CDR2 SQIVND (reference sequence). CDR3 protein: CASSISTNYGYTF. DNA of the CDR3: TGTGCCAGTAGTATTTCTACGAACTATGGCTACACCTTC.

The chain employs TRBV4-1 and TRBJ1-5; D remains unclear. Germline CDR1 and CDR2: MGHRA and YSYEKL. The CDR3 loop spans 15 amino acids. V was pared by 1 base and J by 2 bases, with 9 bases between. CDR3 in amino acids: CASSQVGLGNQPQHF. CDR3 sequence (DNA): TGCGCCAGCAGCCAAGTAGGGTTAGGCAATCAGCCCCAGCATTTT.

Only a few counts were recorded for this clonotype. The rearrangement links TRBV19 to TRBJ2-7; 7 positions match TRBD2. The length of the CDR3 is 16 residues. Unmatched junction bases numbered 7, after V lost 1 base and J lost 1 base. Germline-derived CDR1 and CDR2 are LNHDA and SQIVND (reference sequence). In DNA, the CDR3 is TGTGCCAGTAGTATAGGGCTAGCGGCCCAATCCTACGAGCAGTACTTC. Translating gives CASSIGLAAQSYEQYF.

This chain uses TRBV6-1 with TRBJ1-5, with a weak D call TRBD1 (5 bases). The CDR3 totals 12 residues. Germline V gene lookup returns CDR1 MNHNS and CDR2 SASEGT. The CDR3 coding sequence is TGTGCGGCAAGGCAGGGTAATCAGCCCCAGCATTTT. It encodes CAARQGNQPQHF.

This chain connects TRBV28 to TRBJ2-5; D gene ambiguous. The germline V gene has CDR1 MDHEN and CDR2 SYDVKM. CDR3 size: 16 residues. Trimming pared 2 bases from V and 5 bases from J, leaving 18 bases between. The CDR3 DNA reads as TGTGCCAGCAGTTTAGAGTCCGTTGGCACTGGGGAGACCCAGTACTTC. It specifies CASSLESVGTGETQYF.

This clonotype was recorded many times. The chain joins TRBV15 to TRBJ2-1, with a possible D match to TRBD2 (6 bases). Trimming removed 2 bases at V and 2 bases at J, with 13 bases between. Germline V gene data show CDR1 as LNHNV and CDR2 as YYDKDF (reference sequence). The CDR3 totals 16 residues. CDR3 nucleotides: TGTGCCACCAGCAGATTCGCGGGGAGACCCTACAATGAGCAGTTCTTC. Protein sequence: CATSRFAGRPYNEQFF.

This clonotype was counted ten times or more. The chain combines TRBV25-1 with TRBJ1-1; 8 bases line up with TRBD1. The CDR3 runs 14 residues. With 6 bases clipped from V and 5 bases from J, the junction kept 8 bases outside the gene matches. Germline V lookup: CDR1 MGHDK, CDR2 SYGVNS. CDR3: CASSRGQGVTEAFF. The CDR3 nucleotides are TGTGCCAGCAGCCGCGGACAGGGAGTAACTGAAGCTTTCTTT.

The chain links TRBV24-1 to TRBJ1-2, with 8 bases identical to TRBD1. There are 13 residues in the CDR3. Unmatched junction bases numbered 1, after V lost 3 bases and J lost 5 bases. Germline CDR1 KGHDR, CDR2 SFDVKD. DNA for the CDR3: TGTGCCACCAGTGATGGACAGGGTTATGGCTACACCTTC. Translating gives CATSDGQGYGYTF.

The genes are TRBV28 and TRBJ2-5; D may match TRBD1 or TRBD2 (5 bases each). This CDR3 region has 14 residues. V dropped 2 bases and J dropped 4 bases, with 11 bases sitting between them. Germline V CDR1 and CDR2: MDHEN, SYDVKM. The CDR3 bases are TGTGCCAGCAGTTTAGTGGGACGGGTAGAGACCCAGTACTTC. Amino acids: CASSLVGRVETQYF.

This clonotype was counted between two and nine times. The chain joins TRBV2 to TRBJ1-2; no clear D. This CDR3 contains 14 residues. Germline values: CDR1 SNHLY, CDR2 FYNNEI. V dropped 1 base and J dropped 3 bases, with 9 bases sitting between them. CDR3 DNA sequence: TGTGCCAGCAGTGAAGGAGTAGGCTACTATGGCTACACCTTC. Translated: CASSEGVGYYGYTF.

The chain links TRBV20-1 to TRBJ1-1, with TRBD1 matching over 8 bases. The V and J ends lost 4 bases and 5 bases, in that order; junction bases with no gene match: 6. This CDR3 has 13 amino acids. CDR1 is DFQATT and CDR2 is SNEGSKA in the germline V gene (reference sequence). The CDR3, as DNA: TGCAGTGCTACCCGCAGGGGGCGAACTGAAGCTTTCTTT. It specifies CSATRRGRTEAFF.

This clonotype came up a few times. This sequence joins TRBV20-1 and TRBJ2-7; no clear D. V lost 3 bases, J lost 3 bases, and 9 bases lay in between. This CDR3 region has 12 residues. Germline CDR1 DFQATT, CDR2 SNEGSKA (reference sequence). The CDR3, as DNA: TGCAGTGCTAGGGCTGATGACTACGAGCAGTACTTC. Its translation: CSARADDYEQYF.

The chain recombines TRBV2 with TRBJ1-3; D is ambiguous. V was clipped by 6 bases and J by 4 bases, with 13 bases between them. This CDR3 region has 14 residues. Germline lookup yields CDR1 SNHLY and CDR2 FYNNEI. CDR3 coding DNA: TGTGCCAGCAGCTACGGGAGGGTCGGAAACACCATATATTTT. The encoded protein is CASSYGRVGNTIYF. Full variable domain (rest looked up from reference TRBV2 and TRBJ1-3): EPEVTQTPSHQVTQMGQEVILRCVPISNHLYFYWYRQILGQKVEFLVSFYNNEISEKSEIFDDQFSVERPDGSNFTLKIRSTKLEDSAMYFCASSYGRVGNTIYFGEGSWLTVV.

The chain combines TRBV12-3 or TRBV12-4 with TRBJ1-1; D perhaps matches TRBD1 (6 bases). Trimming stripped 5 bases from V and 1 base from J, with 14 bases between. CDR3 length: 15 residues. The DNA for the CDR3 is TGTGCCAGCAGTGTCACAGGGCGTCGGAACACTGAAGCTTTCTTT. It yields the protein CASSVTGRRNTEAFF.

This clonotype was observed a few times. This chain links TRBV7-8 with TRBJ2-3, with TRBD2 as a possible D gene (6 bases). The germline gives CDR1 SGHVS, CDR2 FQNEAQ. The CDR3 contains 16 residues. Trimming took off 3 bases at V and 0 bases at J, with 13 bases between the two ends. CDR3 amino acids: CASSFLPGGSTDTQYF. CDR3 DNA: TGTGCCAGCAGCTTCCTCCCCGGGGGTAGCACAGATACGCAGTATTTT.

About this clonotype: The conserved final phenylalanine or tryptophan is absent from the CDR3, which likely points to a read error. This chain links TRBV30 with TRBJ2-5; no reliable D call. V dropped 6 bases and J dropped 2 bases, with 13 bases sitting between them. In germline, CDR1 is GTSNPN, CDR2 SVGIG (reference sequence). The length of the CDR3 is 13 residues. The CDR3 DNA reads as TGTGCCTGCGAACGGCAGACGCAAGAGACCCAGTACCTC. Its translation is CACERQTQETQYL.